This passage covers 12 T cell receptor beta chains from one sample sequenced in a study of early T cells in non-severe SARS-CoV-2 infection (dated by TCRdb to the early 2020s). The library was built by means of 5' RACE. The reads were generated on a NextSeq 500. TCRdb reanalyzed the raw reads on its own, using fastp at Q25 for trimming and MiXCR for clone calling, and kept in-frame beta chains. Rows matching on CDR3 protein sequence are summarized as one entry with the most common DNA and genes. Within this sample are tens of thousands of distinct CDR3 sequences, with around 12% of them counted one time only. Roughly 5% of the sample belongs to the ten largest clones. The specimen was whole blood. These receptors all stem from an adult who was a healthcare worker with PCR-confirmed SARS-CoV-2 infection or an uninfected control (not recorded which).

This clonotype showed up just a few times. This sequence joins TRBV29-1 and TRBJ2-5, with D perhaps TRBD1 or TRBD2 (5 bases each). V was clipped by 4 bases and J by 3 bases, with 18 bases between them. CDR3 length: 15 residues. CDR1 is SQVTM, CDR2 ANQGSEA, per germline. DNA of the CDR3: TGCAGCGTTGGAGTTGGGACGGGACCGAAAGAGACCCAGTACTTC. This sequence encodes CSVGVGTGPKETQYF.

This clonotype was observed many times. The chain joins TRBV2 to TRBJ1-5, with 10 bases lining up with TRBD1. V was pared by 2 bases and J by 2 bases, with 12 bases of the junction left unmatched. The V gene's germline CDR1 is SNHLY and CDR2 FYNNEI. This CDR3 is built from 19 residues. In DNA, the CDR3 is TGTGCCAGCAGTGAATACCGCACCCGGGACAGGGGTCGCAATCAGCCCCAGCATTTT. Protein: CASSEYRTRDRGRNQPQHF.

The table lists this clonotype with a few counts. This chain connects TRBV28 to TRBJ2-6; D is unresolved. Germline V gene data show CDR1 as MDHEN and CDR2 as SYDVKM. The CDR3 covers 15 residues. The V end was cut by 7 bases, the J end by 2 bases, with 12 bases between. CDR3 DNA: TGTGCCAGCAATACCCGTGGGGCTGGGGCCAACGTCCTGACTTTC. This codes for CASNTRGAGANVLTF.

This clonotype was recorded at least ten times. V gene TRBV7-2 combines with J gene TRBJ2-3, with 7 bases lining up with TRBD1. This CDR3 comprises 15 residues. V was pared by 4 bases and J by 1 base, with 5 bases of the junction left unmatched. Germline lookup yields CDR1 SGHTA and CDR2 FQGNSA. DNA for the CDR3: TGTGCCAGCAGCTCCAGACAGGGCGGCACAGATACGCAGTATTTT. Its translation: CASSSRQGGTDTQYF. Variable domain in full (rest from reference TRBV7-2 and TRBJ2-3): GAGVSQSPSNKVTEKGKDVELRCDPISGHTALYWYRQSLGQGLEFLIYFQGNSAPDKSGLPSDRFSAERTGGSVSTLTIQRTQQEDSAVYLCASSSRQGGTDTQYFGPGTRLTVL.

CDR3 protein: CSADPTGRTDTQYF. The CDR3 nucleotides are TGCAGCGCAGATCCGACAGGCCGCACAGATACGCAGTATTTT. V gene TRBV29-1 combines with J gene TRBJ2-3; TRBD1 might be the D (6 bases). The CDR3 is 14 residues long. In germline, CDR1 is SQVTM, CDR2 ANQGSEA. V lost 7 bases and J lost 1, with 15 bases in between.

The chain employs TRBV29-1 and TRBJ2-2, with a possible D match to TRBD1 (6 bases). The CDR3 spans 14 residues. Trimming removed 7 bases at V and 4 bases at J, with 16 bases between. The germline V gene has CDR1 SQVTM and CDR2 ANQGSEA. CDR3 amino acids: CSALGTTPTGELFF. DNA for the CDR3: TGCAGCGCACTCGGGACAACCCCCACCGGGGAGCTGTTTTTT.

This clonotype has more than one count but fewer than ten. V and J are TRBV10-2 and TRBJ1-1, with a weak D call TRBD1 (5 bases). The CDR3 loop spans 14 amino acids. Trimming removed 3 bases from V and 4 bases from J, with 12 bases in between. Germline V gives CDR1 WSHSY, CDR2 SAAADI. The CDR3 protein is CASSDSGASTEAFF. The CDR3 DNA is TGCGCCAGCAGTGACAGCGGGGCGTCCACTGAAGCTTTCTTT.

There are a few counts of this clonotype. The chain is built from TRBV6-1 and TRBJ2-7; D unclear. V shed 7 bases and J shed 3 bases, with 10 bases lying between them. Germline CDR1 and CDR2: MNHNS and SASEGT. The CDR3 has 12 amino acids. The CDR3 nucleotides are TGTGCCAGCACCCTATTTAACTACGAGCAGTACTTC. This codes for CASTLFNYEQYF.

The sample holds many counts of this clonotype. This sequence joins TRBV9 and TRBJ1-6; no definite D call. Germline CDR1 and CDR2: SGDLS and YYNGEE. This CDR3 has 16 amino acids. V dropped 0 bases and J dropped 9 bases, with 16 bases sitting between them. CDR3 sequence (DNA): TGTGCCAGCAGCGTAGGGAGCGGTAATCTCCCTTCACCCCTCCACTTT. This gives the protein CASSVGSGNLPSPLHF.

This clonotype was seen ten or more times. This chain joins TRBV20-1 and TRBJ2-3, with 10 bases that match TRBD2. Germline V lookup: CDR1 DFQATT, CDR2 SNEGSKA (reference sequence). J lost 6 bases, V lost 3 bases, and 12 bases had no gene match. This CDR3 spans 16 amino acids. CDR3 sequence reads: CSASLLAGLPGDTQYF. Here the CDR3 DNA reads TGCAGTGCTAGTCTACTAGCGGGGCTCCCGGGGGATACGCAGTATTTT.

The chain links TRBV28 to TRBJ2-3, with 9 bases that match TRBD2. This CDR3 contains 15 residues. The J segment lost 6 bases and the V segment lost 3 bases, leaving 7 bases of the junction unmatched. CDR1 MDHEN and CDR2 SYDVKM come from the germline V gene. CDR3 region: CASSFWREGMDTQYF. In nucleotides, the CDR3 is TGTGCCAGCAGTTTTTGGCGGGAGGGGATGGATACGCAGTATTTT. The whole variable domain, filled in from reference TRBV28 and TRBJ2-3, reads DVKVTQSSRYLVKRTGEKVFLECVQDMDHENMFWYRQDPGLGLRLIYFSYDVKMKEKGDIPEGYSVSREKKERFSLILESASTNQTSMYLCASSFWREGMDTQYFGPGTRLTVL.

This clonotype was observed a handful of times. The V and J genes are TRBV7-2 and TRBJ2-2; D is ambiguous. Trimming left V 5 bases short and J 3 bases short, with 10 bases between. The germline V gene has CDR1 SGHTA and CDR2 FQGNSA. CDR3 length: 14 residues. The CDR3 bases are TGTGCCAGCAGCCGCACTTGGGACACCGGGGAGCTGTTTTTT. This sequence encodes CASSRTWDTGELFF.